Below are 24 T cell receptor beta chains sequenced from a single sample in a study of T cells in Graves' hyperthyroidism and ophthalmopathy (dated by TCRdb to the late 2010s). Libraries were made using multiplex PCR. Sequencing was performed on an Illumina HiSeq 2000. The TCR beta CDR3 regions were amplified from RNA transcripts. The first round of RT-PCR for the TCR CDR3 was performed with the HTBI primer set and the Qiagen OneStep RT-PCR kit. TCRdb trimmed the raw reads at Q25, called clones with MiXCR and kept productive beta chains. For every CDR3 protein sequence, its rows merge into one entry that carries the most common genes and DNA. The sample data list 550,000 to 800,000 distinct CDR3 sequences, and roughly 15% of these were observed just once. Clones ranked in the top ten supply around 7.7% of the sample. The specimen was blood. These receptors all stem from a man aged 18 to 30 with Graves' hyperthyroidism.

This clonotype was detected only a few times. This chain joins TRBV3-1 and TRBJ1-1, with D unresolved. The CDR3 spans 14 residues. Trimming shortened V by 4 bases and J by 6 bases, and 15 bases separated the two germline ends. Germline V lookup: CDR1 LGHDT, CDR2 YNNKEL (reference sequence). The CDR3 sequence is CASSPLSRSPEAFF. The CDR3 DNA is TGTGCCAGCAGCCCCCTAAGTAGGAGCCCTGAAGCTTTCTTT.

This clonotype was seen at least ten times. The chain carries TRBV7-9 and TRBJ2-7, with D unresolved. V lost 5 bases, J lost 2 bases, and 19 bases lay in between. There are 16 residues in the CDR3. Germline V lookup: CDR1 SEHNR, CDR2 FQNEAQ (reference sequence). The CDR3 coding sequence is TGTGCCAGCAGCCACGCTAAAGGGCAGGCCACCTACGAGCAGTACTTC. The encoded protein is CASSHAKGQATYEQYF.

In its sample, this clonotype was seen a few times. The chain employs TRBV6-2 or TRBV6-3 and TRBJ1-2, with D maybe TRBD1 (6 bases). Germline CDR1 reads MNHEY; CDR2 reads SVGEGT. V was shortened by 5 bases and J by 4 bases, with 17 bases between the two germline ends. This CDR3 contains 15 residues. Here the CDR3 DNA reads TGTGCCAGCAGTCTACTCTCTACAGGGCTCTATGGCTACACCTTC. Its protein product is CASSLLSTGLYGYTF.

This clonotype was seen ten or more times. The chain links TRBV2 to TRBJ1-3; TRBD1 matches at 7 bases. Germline CDR1 and CDR2: SNHLY and FYNNEI. The CDR3 is 14 amino acids. The V segment lost 6 bases and the J segment 0 bases; nucleotides outside the gene matches: 2. CDR3 sequence reads: CASRGQTSGNTIYF. The CDR3 nucleotides read TGTGCCAGCAGGGGACAGACCTCTGGAAACACCATATATTTT.

With regard to this clonotype: This sequence may be a read error, since a much larger clone differs from it by one base. The rearrangement links TRBV2 to TRBJ2-3; either TRBD1 or TRBD2 may fit D (5 bases each). The ends were cut back, 6 bases at V and 3 bases at J, with 22 bases in the middle. CDR3 length equals 17 residues. CDR1 SNHLY and CDR2 FYNNEI come from the germline V gene. CDR3 DNA: TGTGCCAGCAGACCGGGCGTAGGTCGGGGACGAACAGATACGCAGTATTTT. Encoded protein: CASRPGVGRGRTDTQYF. The variable domain in full, completed from reference TRBV2 and TRBJ2-3, reads EPEVTQTPSHQVTQMGQEVILRCVPISNHLYFYWYRQILGQKVEFLVSFYNNEISEKSEIFDDQFSVERPDGSNFTLKIRSTKLEDSAMYFCASRPGVGRGRTDTQYFGPGTRLTVL.

This clonotype was seen a few times. The chain recombines TRBV9 with TRBJ1-2; D is ambiguous. This CDR3 spans 11 amino acids. Germline V gene lookup returns CDR1 SGDLS and CDR2 YYNGEE. With 2 bases removed from V and 8 bases from J, the gap between germline ends came to 7 bases. CDR3 residues: CASSVGRGYTF. The DNA for the CDR3 is TGTGCCAGCAGCGTGGGTCGAGGCTACACCTTC.

There are many counts of this clonotype. The J gene is TRBJ1-5, the V gene TRBV6-5, with a tentative D call TRBD1 (6 bases). V lost 7 bases and J 7 bases, leaving 14 bases between the germline ends. CDR3 size: 13 residues. Germline V gene sequence: CDR1 MNHEY, CDR2 SVGAGI. The CDR3, as DNA: TGTGCCAGCACCAGGGGCTGGGACCAGCCCCAGCATTTT. It specifies CASTRGWDQPQHF.

This clonotype was seen repeatedly, ten times or more. The chain carries TRBV20-1 and TRBJ2-3; 9 bases align to TRBD2. V lost 3 bases, J lost 3 bases, and 1 base stayed unmatched. The germline V gene has CDR1 DFQATT and CDR2 SNEGSKA (reference sequence). The CDR3 spans 13 residues. The CDR3 DNA reads TGCAGTGCTAGGACTAGCGGTACAGATACGCAGTATTTT. This gives the protein CSARTSGTDTQYF.

This clonotype was found a few times. CDR3 in amino acids: CSVVGGDGYEQYF. The CDR3 nucleotides read TGCAGCGTTGTAGGTGGAGACGGCTACGAGCAGTACTTC. The chain joins TRBV29-1 to TRBJ2-7; no clear D gene. The CDR3 has 13 residues. The V and J ends lost 4 bases and 3 bases respectively, with 13 bases between them. Germline V gene data show CDR1 as SQVTM and CDR2 as ANQGSEA.

The chain recombines TRBV7-8 with TRBJ2-1; 8 bases align to TRBD2. V lost 2 bases and J lost 4; bases outside the gene matches: 7. Germline CDR1 is SGHVS and CDR2 is FQNEAQ. The CDR3 sequence is 16 residues long. The CDR3 here is CASSLKAGVSYNEQFF. As DNA, the CDR3 is TGTGCCAGCAGCTTAAAAGCGGGAGTATCTTACAATGAGCAGTTCTTC.

This clonotype came up a few times. This rearrangement joins TRBV6-1 to TRBJ2-3; TRBD1 aligns across 9 bases. V gave up 5 bases and J gave up 6 bases; unmatched junction bases: 6. CDR3 length: 14 residues. Germline assignment: CDR1 MNHNS and CDR2 SASEGT. The CDR3 DNA reads TGTGCCAGCAGTAACCGGGACAGGGTCGATACGCAGTATTTT. Amino acids: CASSNRDRVDTQYF.

The chain uses TRBV27 and TRBJ2-1; unclear D gene. The CDR3 spans 13 residues. Germline CDR1 is MNHEY and CDR2 is SMNVEV (reference sequence). V shed 3 bases and J shed 6 bases, with 9 bases lying between them. The CDR3 coding sequence is TGTGCCAGCAGTTTTACGGTTCTCAATGAGCAGTTCTTC. Encoded protein: CASSFTVLNEQFF.

This clonotype was recorded at least ten times. The rearrangement uses TRBV20-1 and TRBJ2-1, with 10 bases aligning to TRBD2. Germline loops: CDR1 DFQATT, CDR2 SNEGSKA (reference sequence). The CDR3 consists of 14 residues. The CDR3 reads CPRSKREGHNEQFF. In DNA, the CDR3 is TGCCCCAGGTCCAAGCGGGAGGGGCACAATGAGCAGTTCTTC.

There are a few counts of this clonotype. This chain uses TRBV6-2 or TRBV6-3 with TRBJ1-5; unclear D gene. The CDR3 has 17 residues. Germline assignment: CDR1 MNHEY and CDR2 SVGEGT. The V end was cut by 6 bases, the J end by 1 base, with 19 bases between. The CDR3 bases are TGTGCCAGCAGCCCCTCCATTGCCTCGGGCAGCAATCAGCCCCAGCATTTT. Translating it yields CASSPSIASGSNQPQHF.

This clonotype was observed at least ten times. The chain uses TRBV19 and TRBJ2-5; 9 positions match TRBD2. CDR3 size: 13 residues. The ends lost 5 bases at V and 6 bases at J; junction bases unmatched: 4. Germline V gene sequence: CDR1 LNHDA, CDR2 SQIVND (reference sequence). CDR3 nucleotide sequence: TGTGCCAGTAGTTGGGGACTAGCAAAGACCCAGTACTTC. It specifies CASSWGLAKTQYF.

This clonotype was counted ten times or more. V usage is TRBV2 and J usage is TRBJ1-1; no definite D call. CDR1 is SNHLY and CDR2 is FYNNEI in the germline V gene. The germline V and J ends were trimmed by 1 base and 5 bases, with 8 bases remaining between them. The CDR3 is 13 residues long. CDR3 sequence reads: CASSEESWTEAFF. The CDR3 coding sequence is TGTGCCAGCAGTGAAGAGTCTTGGACTGAAGCTTTCTTT.

This clonotype was counted between two and nine times. This chain links TRBV28 with TRBJ1-5, with no clear D. Germline assignment: CDR1 MDHEN and CDR2 SYDVKM. The V and J ends lost 5 bases and 7 bases respectively, with 12 bases between them. CDR3 size: 13 residues. The CDR3 DNA reads as TGTGCCAGCAGTCAAATCATTGGGCAGCCCCAGCATTTT. Its translation: CASSQIIGQPQHF.

About this clonotype itself: This may be a read error, as it is one base from a much larger clone. The chain recombines TRBV20-1 with TRBJ1-2; 9 bases align to TRBD1. Germline values: CDR1 DFQATT, CDR2 SNEGSKA (reference sequence). The CDR3 extends over 14 amino acids. CDR3 sequence (DNA): TGCGGTGCCGAAGTGACAGGGGGGGGTCGCGGCTACACCTTC. Translating it yields CGAEVTGGGRGYTF.

The chain couples TRBV4-1 to TRBJ2-1; 8 bases map to TRBD1. With 0 bases clipped from V and 6 bases from J, the junction kept 1 base outside the gene matches. Germline lookup yields CDR1 MGHRA and CDR2 YSYEKL. The CDR3 has 14 amino acids. The CDR3 reads CASSQDGQGNEQFF. CDR3 in DNA: TGCGCCAGCAGCCAAGACGGACAGGGCAATGAGCAGTTCTTC.

This clonotype occurred many times. The chain carries TRBV28 and TRBJ2-7; D is uncertain. Germline-derived CDR1 and CDR2 are MDHEN and SYDVKM. The CDR3 loop spans 13 amino acids. Between the trimmed V and J ends, which lost 9 bases and 2 bases, there was a span of 14 bases. The CDR3 spells CASAATPTYEQYF. For the CDR3, the DNA is TGTGCCAGTGCTGCGACTCCTACCTACGAGCAGTACTTC.

Ten or more counts support this clonotype. The rearrangement links TRBV28 to TRBJ2-7; TRBD2 matches at 14 bases. The germline CDR1 and CDR2 sequences are MDHEN and SYDVKM. The CDR3 sequence is 19 residues long. V lost 7 bases, J lost 2 bases, and 16 bases stayed unmatched. The CDR3 bases are TGTGCCAGCACCAAAGTCTTGGGGGGGACTAGCGGGAGCACCTACGAGCAGTACTTC. As protein: CASTKVLGGTSGSTYEQYF. The full variable domain, in which reference TRBV28 and TRBJ2-7 provide the parts outside the CDR3, is DVKVTQSSRYLVKRTGEKVFLECVQDMDHENMFWYRQDPGLGLRLIYFSYDVKMKEKGDIPEGYSVSREKKERFSLILESASTNQTSMYLCASTKVLGGTSGSTYEQYFGPGTRLTVT.

The chain uses TRBV4-1 and TRBJ1-1; D is uncertain. The CDR3 covers 15 residues. Trimming removed 4 bases at V and 1 base at J, with 13 bases between. Per germline, CDR1 MGHRA and CDR2 YSYEKL. The CDR3 loop is CASSLRKDPNTEAFF. In DNA, the CDR3 is TGCGCCAGCAGCCTTAGAAAGGACCCGAACACTGAAGCTTTCTTT.

This clonotype was counted only a few times. The rearrangement links TRBV6-2 or TRBV6-3 to TRBJ2-6, with 11 bases aligning to TRBD1. Germline assignment: CDR1 MNHEY and CDR2 SVGEGT. The CDR3 totals 20 residues. Trimming took 3 bases from V and 0 from J; bases not matched to a gene: 10. CDR3 DNA sequence: TGTGCCAGCAGTTATCGCGGGACAGGGGGACCCTTCTCTGGGGCCAACGTCCTGACTTTC. Protein sequence: CASSYRGTGGPFSGANVLTF.

This clonotype was observed a handful of times. This chain connects TRBV6-2 or TRBV6-3 to TRBJ2-2; D might be TRBD1 or TRBD2, each matching 6 bases. With 2 bases removed from V and 4 bases from J, the gap between germline ends came to 11 bases. This CDR3 comprises 15 residues. The germline V gene encodes CDR1 MNHEY and CDR2 SVGEGT. CDR3 coding DNA: TGTGCCAGCAGTTACACCGGGGGCGCCACCGGGGAGCTGTTTTTT. It codes for CASSYTGGATGELFF.